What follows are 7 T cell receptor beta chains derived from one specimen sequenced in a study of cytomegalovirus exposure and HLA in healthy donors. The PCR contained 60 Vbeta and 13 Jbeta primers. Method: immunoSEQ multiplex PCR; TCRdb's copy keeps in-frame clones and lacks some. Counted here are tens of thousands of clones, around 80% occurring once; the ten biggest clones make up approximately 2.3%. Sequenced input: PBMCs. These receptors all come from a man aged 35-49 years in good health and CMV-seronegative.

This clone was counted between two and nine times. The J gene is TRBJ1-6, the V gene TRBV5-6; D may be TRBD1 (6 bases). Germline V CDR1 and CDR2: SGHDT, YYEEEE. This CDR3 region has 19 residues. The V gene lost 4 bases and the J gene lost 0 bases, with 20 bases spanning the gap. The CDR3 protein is CASSQLFRDTASYNSPLHF. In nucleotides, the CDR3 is TGTGCCAGCAGCCAATTATTCCGGGACACTGCCTCCTATAATTCACCCCTCCACTTT.

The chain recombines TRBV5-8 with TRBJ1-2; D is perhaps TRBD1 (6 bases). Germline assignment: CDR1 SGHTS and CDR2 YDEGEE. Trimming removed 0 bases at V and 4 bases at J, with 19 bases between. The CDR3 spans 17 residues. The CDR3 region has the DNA TGTGCCAGCAGCTTGGATTCCGGGGGGGGCCTCGCCTATGGCTACACCTTC. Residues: CASSLDSGGGLAYGYTF.

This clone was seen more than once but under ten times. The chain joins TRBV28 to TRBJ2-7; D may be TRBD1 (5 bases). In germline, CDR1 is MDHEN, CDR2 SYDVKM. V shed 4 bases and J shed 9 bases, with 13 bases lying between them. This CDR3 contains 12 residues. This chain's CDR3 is CASSWGLKGQYF. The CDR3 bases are TGTGCCAGCAGTTGGGGCCTGAAGGGGCAGTACTTC.

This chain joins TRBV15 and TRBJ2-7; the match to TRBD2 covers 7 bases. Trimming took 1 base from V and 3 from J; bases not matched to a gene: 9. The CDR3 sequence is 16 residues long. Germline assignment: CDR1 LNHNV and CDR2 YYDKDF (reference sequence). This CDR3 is CATSRGWGGTNYEQYF. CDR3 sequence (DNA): TGTGCCACCAGCAGAGGATGGGGAGGGACCAACTACGAGCAGTACTTC.

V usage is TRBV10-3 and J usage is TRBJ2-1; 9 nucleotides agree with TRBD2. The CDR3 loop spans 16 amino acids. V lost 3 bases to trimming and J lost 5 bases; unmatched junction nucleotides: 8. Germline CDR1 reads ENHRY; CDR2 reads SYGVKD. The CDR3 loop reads CAISDNLRGGDNEQFF. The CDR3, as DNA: TGTGCCATCAGTGATAATCTGCGGGGGGGTGACAATGAGCAGTTCTTC.

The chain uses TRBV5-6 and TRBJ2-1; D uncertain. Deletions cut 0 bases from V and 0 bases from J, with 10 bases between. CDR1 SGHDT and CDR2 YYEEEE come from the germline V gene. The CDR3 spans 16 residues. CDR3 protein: CASSLVPVSSYNEQFF. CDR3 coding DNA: TGTGCCAGCAGCTTGGTACCCGTCAGCTCCTACAATGAGCAGTTCTTC.

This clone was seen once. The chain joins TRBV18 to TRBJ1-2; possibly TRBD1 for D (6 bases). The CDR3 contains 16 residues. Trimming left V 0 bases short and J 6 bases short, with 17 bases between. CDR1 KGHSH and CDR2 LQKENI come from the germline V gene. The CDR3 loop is CASSPPSARGADGYTF. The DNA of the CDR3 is TGTGCCAGCTCACCACCAAGCGCCAGGGGCGCCGATGGCTACACCTTC. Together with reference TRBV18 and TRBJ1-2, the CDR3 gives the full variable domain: NAGVMQNPRHLVRRRGQEARLRCSPMKGHSHVYWYRQLPEEGLKFMVYLQKENIIDESGMPKERFSAEFPKEGPSILRIQQVVRGDSAAYFCASSPPSARGADGYTFGSGTRLTVV.